One sample yielded the 32 T cell receptor beta chains listed below, sequenced in a study of blood T cell repertoires in COVID-19. Assay used: immunoSEQ multiplex PCR; TCRdb lists only in-frame clones, some missing. The sample comprises 75,000 to 90,000 clones, around 91% of which are singletons, and about 6.1% rests with the top ten. The material sequenced was peripheral blood. Receptors were obtained from a human donor in a cohort sampled during active COVID-19.

The genes are TRBV6-2 or TRBV6-3 and TRBJ2-1; maybe TRBD1 (5 bases). The CDR3 loop spans 14 amino acids. Between the trimmed V and J ends, which lost 2 bases and 0 bases, there was a span of 5 bases. CDR1 is MNHEY, CDR2 SVGEGT, per germline. The CDR3 reads CASSYDSSYNEQFF. In nucleotides, the CDR3 is TGTGCCAGCAGTTACGACAGCTCCTACAATGAGCAGTTCTTC.

This rearrangement joins TRBV6-5 to TRBJ1-2, with D perhaps matching TRBD1 (5 bases). V dropped 6 bases and J dropped 4 bases, with 15 bases sitting between them. There are 14 residues in the CDR3. CDR1 and CDR2 (germline): MNHEY, SVGAGI. The CDR3 protein is CASSRWEGAYGYTF. DNA for the CDR3: TGTGCCAGCAGCCGGTGGGAAGGGGCCTATGGCTACACCTTC.

This clone was detected only a few times. The genes are TRBV4-2 and TRBJ1-4; 11 bases match TRBD1. The CDR3 spans 17 residues. V gave up 4 bases and J gave up 4 bases; unmatched junction bases: 8. CDR1 and CDR2 from the germline V gene are LGHNA and YNFKEQ. CDR3 bases: TGTGCCAGCAGCCCCCTAGGGACAGGGGGTCTTAATGAAAAACTGTTTTTT. Translation: CASSPLGTGGLNEKLFF.

The chain joins TRBV18 to TRBJ1-1; D not certain. Between the trimmed V and J ends, which lost 4 bases and 5 bases, there was a span of 17 bases. The CDR3 sequence is 15 residues long. Looked up from germline, CDR1 is KGHSH and CDR2 is LQKENI. CDR3 coding DNA: TGTGCCAGCTCACACCGTGTCGTCGAGGGTACTGAAGCTTTCTTT. This codes for CASSHRVVEGTEAFF.

Details on this clone: This same CDR3 is encoded by further DNA sequences in the sample. The V call is TRBV6-1, the J call TRBJ1-2, with TRBD1 matching over 7 bases. Looked up from germline, CDR1 is MNHNS and CDR2 is SASEGT. The CDR3 contains 14 residues. V was clipped by 3 bases and J by 4 bases; unmatched bases: 5. DNA for the CDR3: TGTGCCAGCAGTGAGTCAGGGGGTCCCTATGGCTACACCTTC. It encodes CASSESGGPYGYTF.

The chain couples TRBV5-6 to TRBJ2-7; 7 nucleotides agree with TRBD1. Per the germline V gene, CDR1 is SGHDT and CDR2 is YYEEEE. This CDR3 is built from 16 residues. J lost 5 bases, V lost 0 bases, and 11 bases had no gene match. This chain's CDR3 is CASSLEVQTGWDEQYF. CDR3 in DNA: TGTGCCAGCAGCTTGGAGGTTCAGACAGGGTGGGACGAGCAGTACTTC.

The J gene is TRBJ2-3, the V gene TRBV7-3, with 10 bases fitting TRBD2. The trim removed 5 bases at V and 2 bases at J, leaving 10 bases unmatched. CDR1 is SGHTA, CDR2 FQGTGA, per germline. The CDR3 runs to 17 residues. This CDR3 reads CASSRHTSGANTDTQYF. As DNA, the CDR3 is TGTGCCAGCAGCCGTCACACTAGCGGGGCTAACACAGATACGCAGTATTTT.

V is TRBV11-2 and J is TRBJ2-1; a possible D gene is TRBD1 (5 bases). The V end was cut by 0 bases, the J end by 2 bases, with 8 bases between. Germline CDR1 is SGHAT and CDR2 is FQNNGV. The CDR3 is 15 amino acids. Here the CDR3 DNA reads TGTGCCAGCAGCTTAGAGAGACAGCCCTACAATGAGCAGTTCTTC. This sequence encodes CASSLERQPYNEQFF.

The V and J genes are TRBV19 and TRBJ2-5, with TRBD2 matching over 12 bases. The CDR3 sequence is 15 residues long. The V gene's germline CDR1 is LNHDA and CDR2 SQIVND (reference sequence). V was clipped by 7 bases and J by 2 bases; unmatched bases: 5. The CDR3 nucleotides read TGTGCCAGTACCCGGACTAGCGGGGCTCAAGAGACCCAGTACTTC. It encodes CASTRTSGAQETQYF.

The chain is built from TRBV4-1 and TRBJ1-3; D gene unclear. The germline gives CDR1 MGHRA, CDR2 YSYEKL. V was cut by 5 bases and J by 2 bases, with 7 bases left in between. This CDR3 comprises 13 residues. This CDR3 is CASSTTPGNTIYF. CDR3 DNA sequence: TGCGCCAGCAGCACAACGCCTGGAAACACCATATATTTT.

The chain carries TRBV7-6 and TRBJ1-2; D remains ambiguous. The CDR3 runs to 14 residues. Germline CDR1 is SGHVS and CDR2 is FNYEAQ. The germline V and J ends were trimmed by 5 bases and 0 bases, with 10 bases remaining between them. As DNA, the CDR3 is TGTGCCAGCAGCCCTACGCTCTCTAACTATGGCTACACCTTC. It encodes CASSPTLSNYGYTF.

The chain couples TRBV5-4 to TRBJ2-4; 8 bases are a match to TRBD1. CDR1 and CDR2 (germline): SGHNT, YYREEE (reference sequence). The CDR3 sequence is 14 residues long. V gave up 3 bases and J gave up 9 bases; unmatched junction bases: 8. CDR3 residues: CASSSETGVGIQYF. The CDR3 coding sequence is TGTGCCAGCAGCTCAGAGACAGGGGTGGGCATTCAGTACTTC.

This chain connects TRBV19 to TRBJ1-5, with no clear D. Germline V gives CDR1 LNHDA, CDR2 SQIVND (reference sequence). This CDR3 comprises 15 residues. Trimming took 4 bases from V and 7 from J, leaving 17 bases between them. The chain's CDR3 is CASSKEGQLGQPQHF. The CDR3, as DNA: TGTGCCAGTAGTAAGGAGGGCCAGTTAGGCCAGCCCCAGCATTTT.

The V and J genes are TRBV4-3 and TRBJ2-7, with a tentative D call TRBD1 (5 bases). Trimming took off 0 bases at V and 2 bases at J, with 11 bases between the two ends. Germline CDR1 LGHNA, CDR2 YSLEER. This CDR3 is 15 amino acids long. The chain's CDR3 is CASSQDKTDPYEQYF. The CDR3 DNA is TGCGCCAGCAGCCAAGATAAGACAGACCCCTACGAGCAGTACTTC.

J is TRBJ2-5 and V is TRBV6-6; possibly TRBD1 for D (6 bases). Between the trimmed V and J ends, which lost 1 base and 5 bases, there was a span of 11 bases. Looked up from germline, CDR1 is MNHNY and CDR2 is SVGAGI (reference sequence). This CDR3 comprises 14 residues. CDR3: CASSYLGARETQYF. The CDR3 DNA reads as TGTGCCAGCAGTTACTTGGGGGCGCGGGAGACCCAGTACTTC.

The gene calls are TRBV6-2 or TRBV6-3 and TRBJ1-2; D possibly corresponds to TRBD1 (6 bases). V dropped 0 bases and J dropped 2 bases, with 10 bases sitting between them. Germline V gene sequence: CDR1 MNHEY, CDR2 SVGEGT. The CDR3 extends over 15 amino acids. The CDR3 bases are TGTGCCAGCAGTTACTCGCTGACAGGCAACTATGGCTACACCTTC. Translated: CASSYSLTGNYGYTF.

The chain is built from TRBV30 and TRBJ1-1; tentatively, D is TRBD1 (5 bases). V gave up 4 bases and J gave up 6 bases, with 9 bases separating them. This CDR3 is 11 amino acids long. CDR1 GTSNPN and CDR2 SVGIG come from the germline V gene (reference sequence). In nucleotides, the CDR3 is TGTGCCTGGAAGGGAGGGGCTGAAGCTTTCTTT. Translation: CAWKGGAEAFF.

The rearrangement links TRBV11-2 to TRBJ2-7; D is perhaps TRBD1 (6 bases). Trimming left V 2 bases short and J 4 bases short, with 12 bases between. The CDR3 is 14 residues long. Germline V lookup: CDR1 SGHAT, CDR2 FQNNGV. CDR3 coding DNA: TGTGCCAGCAGCTTACGGGCAGGGGCGTACGAGCAGTACTTC. Translating gives CASSLRAGAYEQYF.

This clone came up once. The chain recombines TRBV6-2 or TRBV6-3 with TRBJ2-7; possible D gene TRBD1, 5 bases. CDR3 length equals 14 residues. V was cut by 6 bases and J by 1 base, with 13 bases left in between. Per the germline V gene, CDR1 is MNHEY and CDR2 is SVGEGT. The DNA for the CDR3 is TGTGCCAGCAGCCGGACACCGGGTTCCTACGAGCAGTACTTC. Translating it yields CASSRTPGSYEQYF.

This chain connects TRBV19 to TRBJ2-5; 8 nucleotides match TRBD1. Per the germline V gene, CDR1 is LNHDA and CDR2 is SQIVND (reference sequence). With 3 bases clipped from V and 2 bases from J, the junction kept 11 bases outside the gene matches. CDR3 size: 17 residues. CDR3 sequence reads: CASSITRSTGAQETQYF. The DNA for the CDR3 is TGTGCCAGTAGTATCACGAGGTCGACAGGGGCTCAAGAGACCCAGTACTTC.

The chain recombines TRBV5-1 with TRBJ2-3; 12 bases line up with TRBD2. The V gene's germline CDR1 is SGHRS and CDR2 YFSETQ. V lost 5 bases to trimming and J lost 3 bases; unmatched junction nucleotides: 4. The CDR3 totals 15 residues. The chain's CDR3 is CASRVGLAGTDTQYF. The DNA for the CDR3 is TGCGCCAGCAGAGTCGGACTAGCGGGGACAGATACGCAGTATTTT.

The chain has TRBV19 and TRBJ2-5; 7 bases map to TRBD2. Germline CDR1 and CDR2: LNHDA and SQIVND (reference sequence). The CDR3 length is 16 residues. The trim removed 5 bases at V and 6 bases at J, leaving 15 bases unmatched. In nucleotides, the CDR3 is TGTGCCAGTAGTTTACTCGAGCGGGGCTCGGGGAAGACCCAGTACTTC. The encoded protein is CASSLLERGSGKTQYF.

This sequence joins TRBV3-1 (or the pseudogene TRBV3-2) and TRBJ2-2, with D possibly matching TRBD1 (6 bases). Germline V lookup: CDR1 LGHDT, CDR2 YNNKEL (reference sequence). This CDR3 region has 15 residues. V lost 0 bases to trimming and J lost 5 bases, with 10 bases between them. CDR3 in amino acids: CASSQDVRGTGELFF. The CDR3 DNA follows: TGTGCCAGCAGCCAAGATGTCAGGGGAACCGGGGAGCTGTTTTTT.

The V and J genes are TRBV18 and TRBJ1-1; maybe TRBD1 (6 bases). V lost 1 base and J 1 base, leaving 16 bases between the germline ends. CDR1 KGHSH and CDR2 LQKENI come from the germline V gene. This CDR3 region has 17 residues. The CDR3 DNA reads as TGTGCCAGCTCACCACGGGGGGGAGGGACAACGAACACTGAAGCTTTCTTT. Protein sequence: CASSPRGGGTTNTEAFF.

Remarks on this clone: Other DNA sequences in the sample encode the same CDR3. The V gene is TRBV18, the J gene TRBJ1-4, with TRBD1 matching 9 bases. The V segment lost 2 bases and the J segment 5 bases; nucleotides outside the gene matches: 0. From germline, CDR1 is KGHSH and CDR2 LQKENI. The CDR3 runs to 14 residues. The CDR3 protein is CASSPGQGNEKLFF. The CDR3 DNA reads TGTGCCAGCTCACCAGGACAGGGGAATGAAAAACTGTTTTTT.

This rearrangement joins TRBV19 to TRBJ1-1; tentatively, D is TRBD1 (5 bases). This CDR3 spans 13 amino acids. Germline values: CDR1 LNHDA, CDR2 SQIVND (reference sequence). Trimming pared 5 bases from V and 1 base from J, leaving 8 bases between. The CDR3 sequence is CASSSTGNTEAFF. The DNA of the CDR3 is TGTGCCAGTAGTTCTACAGGGAACACTGAAGCTTTCTTT. The whole variable domain, filled in from reference TRBV19 and TRBJ1-1, reads DGGITQSPKYLFRKEGQNVTLSCEQNLNHDAMYWYRQDPGQGLRLIYYSQIVNDFQKGDIAEGYSVSREKKESFPLTVTSAQKNPTAFYLCASSSTGNTEAFFGQGTRLTVV.

This CDR3 is CASSQELWGTGSKETQYF. DNA for the CDR3: TGCGCCAGCAGCCAGGAGCTATGGGGGACAGGGAGTAAAGAGACCCAGTACTTC. The V call is TRBV4-3, the J call TRBJ2-5, with 9 bases lining up with TRBD1. Germline CDR1 reads LGHNA; CDR2 reads YSLEER. V lost 3 bases, J lost 3 bases, and 14 bases stayed unmatched. This CDR3 is 18 amino acids long.

CDR3 residues: CATSSGGAPDTQYF. CDR3 nucleotides: TGTGCCACCTCCAGCGGGGGGGCTCCAGATACGCAGTATTTT. The J gene is TRBJ2-3, the V gene TRBV24-1, with 10 bases lining up with TRBD2. Unmatched junction bases numbered 6, after V lost 9 bases and J lost 4 bases. Per germline, CDR1 KGHDR and CDR2 SFDVKD. CDR3 length equals 14 residues.

The chain uses TRBV10-3 and TRBJ2-5, with 9 bases identical to TRBD2. The J segment lost 4 bases and the V segment lost 11 bases, leaving 8 bases of the junction unmatched. The CDR3 is made up of 13 amino acids. Germline lookup yields CDR1 ENHRY and CDR2 SYGVKD. The chain's CDR3 is CAAEAGGGETQYF. The CDR3 bases are TGTGCCGCCGAAGCGGGGGGCGGAGAGACCCAGTACTTC.

The V and J genes are TRBV18 and TRBJ1-3, with 9 bases fitting TRBD1. CDR1 and CDR2 from the germline V gene are KGHSH and LQKENI. The CDR3 is 18 residues long. V shed 5 bases and J 4 bases; nucleotides not matched to a gene: 15. Here the CDR3 reads CASSSKPLQGAAGNTIYF. Written as DNA, the CDR3 is TGTGCCAGCTCAAGCAAGCCCCTACAGGGGGCGGCAGGAAACACCATATATTTT.

V usage is TRBV27 and J usage is TRBJ1-3, with D perhaps TRBD1 (5 bases). The V end lost 6 bases, the J end lost 4 bases, and 19 bases lay between the germline ends. There are 16 residues in the CDR3. In germline, CDR1 is MNHEY, CDR2 SMNVEV (reference sequence). The CDR3 reads CASSPWEGTGGNTIYF. Here the CDR3 DNA reads TGTGCCAGCAGCCCCTGGGAGGGGACGGGGGGAAACACCATATATTTT.

This chain joins TRBV29-1 and TRBJ1-2; no reliable D call. The V end lost 7 bases, the J end lost 3 bases, and 12 bases lay between the germline ends. Per the germline V gene, CDR1 is SQVTM and CDR2 is ANQGSEA. This CDR3 region has 12 residues. For the CDR3, the DNA is TGCAGCGCCTATGACACTCACTATGGCTACACCTTC. As protein: CSAYDTHYGYTF.